This T cell receptor beta chain was found in a study of blood T cell repertoires in COVID-19. Study-wide background: Material from acute and convalescent COVID-19 was sourced from the United States, Italy and Spain.

Trimming removed 5 bases at V and 5 bases at J, with 15 bases between. Per the germline V gene, CDR1 is SGHTA and CDR2 is FQGNSA. The CDR3 loop spans 14 amino acids. Original methodology: How many nucleated cells were present was estimated from reference gene primer amplification. Here immunoSEQ multiplex PCR was the method, and the copy in TCRdb shows in-frame clones only, minus some. V and J calls and clone size are those listed in that table; D and trimming were worked out from the DNA. The sample consists of 150,000 to 200,000 clones, around 84% of them appearing once. This TCR came from a man in his forties with active or convalescent COVID-19. Sequencing used peripheral blood. The chain uses TRBV7-2 and TRBJ2-5, with D possibly TRBD1 on 8 matching bases. CDR3 sequence: CASSRKQGGETQYF. The DNA of the CDR3 is TGTGCCAGCAGCCGGAAACAGGGGGGGGAGACCCAGTACTTC.